A single sample gave rise to the 18 T cell receptor beta chains below, sequenced in a study of response to subunit inactivated influenza vaccine. TCRdb re-analysed the RT-PCR reads in MiXCR, keeping a single row per CDR3 protein. The sample yields about 580,000 distinct CDR3 sequences, 11% to 15% seen once. The specimen comprised PBMCs from blood, sampled roughly 12 days after vaccination. These receptors were taken from a man aged 50 to 59 who received an inactivated influenza vaccine.

The chain combines TRBV11-2 with TRBJ2-1; 13 bases map to TRBD2. From germline, CDR1 is SGHAT and CDR2 FQNNGV. V lost 6 bases and J lost 8; bases outside the gene matches: 7. The CDR3 has 15 residues. DNA for the CDR3: TGTGCCAGCAGTCCCGGGACTAGCGGGGTAGATGAGCAGTTCTTC. This sequence encodes CASSPGTSGVDEQFF.

This clonotype was seen only a few times. The gene calls are TRBV28 and TRBJ2-1; 10 bases agree with TRBD2. The CDR3 consists of 17 residues. Germline CDR1 is MDHEN and CDR2 is SYDVKM. V was pared by 2 bases and J by 0 bases, with 4 bases of the junction left unmatched. The CDR3, as DNA: TGTGCCAGCAGTTTAAGCTCTAGCGGGAGCTCCTACAATGAGCAGTTCTTC. Protein sequence: CASSLSSSGSSYNEQFF.

The chain employs TRBV5-1 and TRBJ2-1, with unresolved D. Per germline, CDR1 SGHRS and CDR2 YFSETQ. The CDR3 has 19 amino acids. V was shortened by 0 bases and J by 7 bases, with 26 bases between the two germline ends. Here the CDR3 reads CASSLVSTGSPATMNEQFF. The CDR3 coding sequence is TGCGCCAGCAGCTTGGTGTCCACCGGGTCACCAGCTACTATGAATGAGCAGTTCTTC. The full variable domain, rest sourced from reference TRBV5-1 and TRBJ2-1, is KAGVTQTPRYLIKTRGQQVTLSCSPISGHRSVSWYQQTPGQGLQFLFEYFSETQRNKGNFPGRFSGRQFSNSRSEMNVSTLELGDSALYLCASSLVSTGSPATMNEQFFGPGTRLTVL.

The table lists this clonotype with a few counts. This sequence joins TRBV9 and TRBJ2-3; TRBD1 aligns across 8 bases. V shed 0 bases and J 1 base; nucleotides not matched to a gene: 1. Germline V lookup: CDR1 SGDLS, CDR2 YYNGEE. The CDR3 has 15 amino acids. CDR3 sequence reads: CASSVVGQGTDTQYF. The CDR3 region has the DNA TGTGCCAGCAGCGTAGTGGGACAGGGCACAGATACGCAGTATTTT. Filled out from reference TRBV9 and TRBJ2-3, the complete variable domain reads DSGVTQTPKHLITATGQRVTLRCSPRSGDLSVYWYQQSLDQGLQFLIQYYNGEERAKGNILERFSAQQFPDLHSELNLSSLELGDSALYFCASSVVGQGTDTQYFGPGTRLTVL.

This chain joins TRBV30 and TRBJ2-7, with D perhaps TRBD1 (6 bases). CDR1 and CDR2 (germline): GTSNPN, SVGIG (reference sequence). Trimming shortened V by 3 bases and J by 5 bases, and 14 bases separated the two germline ends. The CDR3 extends over 13 amino acids. CDR3 amino acids: CAWSDSGADEQYF. The CDR3 DNA is TGTGCCTGGAGCGACTCAGGGGCCGACGAGCAGTACTTC.

The CDR3 loop is CASSTQGDNSPLHF. CDR3 nucleotides: TGCGCCAGCAGCACGCAGGGGGATAATTCACCCCTCCACTTT. The gene calls are TRBV5-1 and TRBJ1-6, with 7 positions matching TRBD1. With 4 bases clipped from V and 5 bases from J, the junction kept 3 bases outside the gene matches. This CDR3 has 14 residues. Germline V gene sequence: CDR1 SGHRS, CDR2 YFSETQ.

This chain joins TRBV2 and TRBJ2-3; no definite D call. The length of the CDR3 is 15 residues. V lost 5 bases, J lost 5 bases, and 17 bases lay in between. From germline, CDR1 is SNHLY and CDR2 FYNNEI. This CDR3 is CASSRTDPGVDTQYF. In DNA, the CDR3 is TGTGCCAGCAGTAGAACAGACCCCGGTGTAGATACGCAGTATTTT.

This clonotype was picked up many times. The V gene is TRBV5-1, the J gene TRBJ1-1; 10 bases are shared with TRBD1. The CDR3 runs to 14 residues. Germline assignment: CDR1 SGHRS and CDR2 YFSETQ. V shed 4 bases, J shed 6 bases, and the junction held 6 bases outside the gene matches. In DNA, the CDR3 is TGCGCCAGCAGCATGACAGGGGGCAACGCTGAAGCTTTCTTT. It yields the protein CASSMTGGNAEAFF. The full variable domain, with the rest looked up from reference TRBV5-1 and TRBJ1-1, is KAGVTQTPRYLIKTRGQQVTLSCSPISGHRSVSWYQQTPGQGLQFLFEYFSETQRNKGNFPGRFSGRQFSNSRSEMNVSTLELGDSALYLCASSMTGGNAEAFFGQGTRLTVV.

This chain joins TRBV12-3 or TRBV12-4 and TRBJ1-5; D ambiguous. V was cut by 6 bases and J by 3 bases, with 12 bases left in between. The CDR3 runs 14 residues. The CDR3 is CASRPGPLNQPQHF. CDR3 coding DNA: TGTGCCAGCAGACCCGGACCGCTCAATCAGCCCCAGCATTTT.

This clonotype was counted at least ten times. The rearrangement joins TRBV12-3 or TRBV12-4 to TRBJ1-5, with 8 bases fitting TRBD1. The V segment lost 5 bases and the J segment 3 bases; nucleotides outside the gene matches: 6. CDR3 size: 15 residues. CDR3 nucleotide sequence: TGTGCCAGCAGTCCAGGGGGCGATTTCAATCAGCCCCAGCATTTT. This translates into CASSPGGDFNQPQHF.

In this sample, this clonotype turned up many times. The chain uses TRBV29-1 and TRBJ2-1; perhaps D is TRBD1 or TRBD2 (6 bases each). The germline gives CDR1 SQVTM, CDR2 ANQGSEA. V lost 7 bases and J lost 0, with 10 bases in between. The CDR3 length is 13 residues. The CDR3 DNA reads as TGCAGCGCCGAGGGGGGCTCCTACAATGAGCAGTTCTTC. It translates to CSAEGGSYNEQFF.

This clonotype came up a few times. This chain joins TRBV20-1 and TRBJ2-2, with TRBD2 identical over 7 bases. The CDR3 is 15 residues long. Trimming at V came to 4 bases and at J to 4 bases, leaving 9 bases not matched to a gene. Germline assignment: CDR1 DFQATT and CDR2 SNEGSKA (reference sequence). The CDR3 bases are TGCAGTGCTATACTGAGCGGGATCTCCACCGGGGAGCTGTTTTTT. Protein sequence: CSAILSGISTGELFF.

This clonotype appeared a few times. J is TRBJ2-2 and V is TRBV27; no reliable D call. There are 13 residues in the CDR3. The germline gives CDR1 MNHEY, CDR2 SMNVEV (reference sequence). Between the trimmed V and J ends, which lost 5 bases and 6 bases, there was a span of 10 bases. The DNA of the CDR3 is TGTGCCAGCAGTATGTCGGGTGCCGGGGAGCTGTTTTTT. Translating it yields CASSMSGAGELFF.

This clonotype was detected a few times. V gene TRBV6-6 combines with J gene TRBJ2-1; 10 nucleotides agree with TRBD2. This CDR3 is 13 amino acids long. Germline lookup yields CDR1 MNHNY and CDR2 SVGAGI (reference sequence). J lost 15 bases, V lost 2 bases, and 7 bases had no gene match. CDR3 region: CASSYKREGRLFF. As DNA, the CDR3 is TGTGCCAGCAGTTACAAGCGGGAGGGCCGATTGTTCTTC.

There are many counts of this clonotype. V gene TRBV5-1 combines with J gene TRBJ2-1; 8 bases fit TRBD1. This CDR3 is built from 15 residues. V was pared by 2 bases and J by 6 bases, with 7 bases of the junction left unmatched. The germline gives CDR1 SGHRS, CDR2 YFSETQ. The CDR3 sequence: CASSFQQGVGNEQFF. CDR3 nucleotide sequence: TGCGCCAGCAGCTTTCAACAGGGGGTTGGCAATGAGCAGTTCTTC.

This clonotype was picked up a small number of times. This rearrangement joins TRBV20-1 to TRBJ2-1; TRBD1 aligns across 10 bases. Germline V lookup: CDR1 DFQATT, CDR2 SNEGSKA (reference sequence). After removal of 6 bases from V and 7 bases from J, the junction contained 12 bases not matched to a gene. The CDR3 extends over 15 amino acids. The CDR3 DNA follows: TGCAGTGCGTTAGACAGGGGGCGCGATATGAATGAGCAGTTCTTC. It codes for CSALDRGRDMNEQFF.

This chain uses TRBV4-1 with TRBJ2-2; possible D gene TRBD2, 5 bases. Trimming took off 6 bases at V and 0 bases at J, with 14 bases between the two ends. Looked up from germline, CDR1 is MGHRA and CDR2 is YSYEKL. This CDR3 has 16 amino acids. Written as DNA, the CDR3 is TGCGCCAGCAGTTGGAAACTAGTTACGAACACCGGGGAGCTGTTTTTT. It translates to CASSWKLVTNTGELFF.

The chain combines TRBV20-1 with TRBJ2-7, with TRBD1 matching 8 bases. J lost 5 bases, V lost 6 bases, and 9 bases had no gene match. CDR3 length equals 13 residues. The V gene's germline CDR1 is DFQATT and CDR2 SNEGSKA (reference sequence). The CDR3 reads CSARTGTSNEQYF. DNA of the CDR3: TGCAGTGCGAGGACAGGGACTTCGAACGAGCAGTACTTC.